Listed below are T cell receptor beta chains from one sample, sequenced in a study of shared clonotypes between healthy human individuals. Clones were sequenced by immunoSEQ multiplex PCR, and TCRdb holds only the in-frame ones, with some missing. Of 400,000 to 600,000 clones in the sample, over 75% were seen once. Sequencing was carried out using PBMCs. The receptors derive from a woman aged 35 to 49 in good health. Some clones in this sample may be carry-over from other donors' samples. Both conserved end residues are trimmed from each CDR3. Fields, in order: CDR3 length, V gene, J gene, CDR3 protein.

13,TRBV28,TRBJ2-1,ATHTRRAGHNEQF
12,TRBV28,TRBJ1-4,AIAAGATNEKLF
11,TRBV13,TRBJ2-1,ASSLGRGNEQF
15,TRBV5-8,TRBJ2-7,ASSIYTGTNGPYEQY
12,TRBV5-1,TRBJ2-3,ASSPQGGGDTQY
12,TRBV19,TRBJ2-7,ASSIGGDSYEQY
11,TRBV5-8,TRBJ1-2,ASSKDPIAGYT
11,TRBV15,TRBJ1-5,ATSRGLDQPQH
13,TRBV18,TRBJ2-2,ASSPPFGNTGELF
15,TRBV4-1,TRBJ2-1,ASSQVDLGLATGEQF
10,TRBV2,TRBJ2-3,ACRRGTDTQY
12,TRBV5-1,TRBJ2-3,ASGAGVGTDTQY
15,TRBV7-2,TRBJ2-7,ASSPRLGWGRSYEQY
18,TRBV4-2,TRBJ2-1,ASSQDPGGGLAEAYNEQF
15,TRBV29-1,TRBJ1-2,SVEDLGQGPPNYGYT
13,TRBV13,TRBJ2-1,ASSLGGGVYNEQF
14,TRBV27,TRBJ2-6,ASSFPSNSGANVLT
14,TRBV6-6,TRBJ2-1,ASSLLGLAGHNEQF
12,TRBV2,TRBJ1-4,ASIRTGGSEKLF
13,TRBV30,TRBJ2-1,AWTPDPVSYNEQF
14,TRBV2,TRBJ2-1,ASSPLGDSSNNEQF
11,TRBV7-9,TRBJ1-5,ASSFGTGQPQH
12,TRBV4-1,TRBJ2-5,ASSQSEQLETQY
12,TRBV5-1,TRBJ2-1,ASSLEREDNEQF